Presented here are 18 T cell receptor beta chains from one specimen sequenced in a study of blood T cell repertoires in COVID-19. Here immunoSEQ multiplex PCR was the method, and the copy in TCRdb shows in-frame clones only, minus some. The sample has about 180,000 clones, about 80% seen once. The specimen was peripheral blood. These receptors were collected from a man between 70 and 80 years old with active or convalescent COVID-19.

This chain joins TRBV12-5 and TRBJ2-7; 7 nucleotides line up with TRBD1. The CDR3 runs to 15 residues. V trimming: 4 bases; J trimming: 1 base; junction bases outside the gene matches: 7. CDR1 is LGHNT and CDR2 is FRNRAP in the germline V gene. The CDR3 here is CASGSHTTGSYEQYF. The CDR3 bases are TGTGCTAGTGGTTCTCATACGACAGGGTCCTACGAGCAGTACTTC.

This chain joins TRBV6-5 and TRBJ1-2; D uncertain. V shed 0 bases and J shed 6 bases, with 14 bases lying between them. Germline V gene data show CDR1 as MNHEY and CDR2 as SVGAGI. The CDR3 is made up of 15 amino acids. CDR3 nucleotide sequence: TGTGCCAGCAGTTACTCGAATAGCCTTTCGGATGGCTACACCTTC. It encodes CASSYSNSLSDGYTF.

The V call is TRBV30, the J call TRBJ2-2; 7 bases agree with TRBD2. Trimming took 0 bases from V and 4 from J; bases not matched to a gene: 5. The length of the CDR3 is 15 residues. Germline assignment: CDR1 GTSNPN and CDR2 SVGIG (reference sequence). The DNA for the CDR3 is TGTGCCTGGAGTGTTCGGGCGGGAGTCACCGGGGAGCTGTTTTTT. Protein product: CAWSVRAGVTGELFF.

Only a few counts were recorded for this clone. V gene TRBV7-9 combines with J gene TRBJ1-4; D possibly corresponds to TRBD1 (5 bases). This CDR3 is 19 amino acids long. Per the germline V gene, CDR1 is SEHNR and CDR2 is FQNEAQ (reference sequence). V lost 4 bases, J lost 0 bases, and 21 bases lay in between. Here the CDR3 DNA reads TGTGCCAGCAGCTCCCCTCGTAGGGGTCGGGCCGCAACTAATGAAAAACTGTTTTTT. Residues: CASSSPRRGRAATNEKLFF.

J is TRBJ1-5 and V is TRBV4-1; D ambiguous. Germline V gene sequence: CDR1 MGHRA, CDR2 YSYEKL. V lost 0 bases and J 5 bases, leaving 14 bases between the germline ends. CDR3 length equals 16 residues. The CDR3 nucleotides read TGCGCCAGCAGCCAAGAAGTCACGGAGGGCCATCAGCCCCAGCATTTT. Its translation: CASSQEVTEGHQPQHF.

The CDR3 nucleotides are TGTGCCAGCAGCCTGGGGGGGGCAATGGGTACTGAAGCTTTCTTT. It encodes CASSLGGAMGTEAFF. The rearrangement uses TRBV3-1 (or the pseudogene TRBV3-2) and TRBJ1-1; weak D call: TRBD1 (6 bases). The CDR3 sequence is 15 residues long. V gave up 4 bases and J gave up 5 bases, with 17 bases separating them. Germline CDR1 LGHDT, CDR2 YNNKEL (reference sequence).

This chain connects TRBV9 to TRBJ2-7, with 8 bases fitting TRBD1. Germline lookup yields CDR1 SGDLS and CDR2 YYNGEE. With 4 bases clipped from V and 3 bases from J, the junction kept 9 bases outside the gene matches. This CDR3 region has 15 residues. This CDR3 is CASSPGQALDYEQYF. The CDR3 DNA is TGTGCCAGCAGCCCGGGACAGGCCCTCGACTACGAGCAGTACTTC.

The rearrangement links TRBV30 to TRBJ1-4; unclear D gene. The CDR3 totals 16 residues. Trimming cost V 0 bases and J 0 bases, with 11 bases left between them. The germline gives CDR1 GTSNPN, CDR2 SVGIG (reference sequence). As DNA, the CDR3 is TGTGCCTGGAGTGTACGGGGAGGATCAACTAATGAAAAACTGTTTTTT. It is translated as CAWSVRGGSTNEKLFF.

The gene calls are TRBV12-3 or TRBV12-4 and TRBJ2-1; D call uncertain. The CDR3 has 12 residues. Trimming left V 0 bases short and J 7 bases short, with 4 bases between. The CDR3 bases are TGTGCCAGCAGTTTAGCCCGGAATGAGCAGTTCTTC. Its translation: CASSLARNEQFF.

The chain joins TRBV7-3 to TRBJ2-7; TRBD1 agrees at 9 bases. Germline V gene data show CDR1 as SGHTA and CDR2 as FQGTGA. CDR3 size: 15 residues. J lost 6 bases, V lost 2 bases, and 8 bases had no gene match. The CDR3 protein is CASSLSGTGSFEQYF. In nucleotides, the CDR3 is TGTGCCAGCAGCTTATCCGGGACAGGGAGTTTCGAGCAGTACTTC.

The DNA for the CDR3 is TGCAGCGTTGTACCGAATTCTAGCGGGGAGTACAATGAGCAGTTCTTC. Its protein product is CSVVPNSSGEYNEQFF. The rearrangement uses TRBV29-1 and TRBJ2-1; TRBD2 agrees at 9 bases. The CDR3 runs 16 residues. In germline, CDR1 is SQVTM, CDR2 ANQGSEA. The junction had 11 bases not matched to a gene; V was cut back by 4 bases and J by 4 bases.

The chain has TRBV12-3 or TRBV12-4 and TRBJ2-2; 7 positions agree with TRBD2. V lost 6 bases, J lost 4 bases, and 2 bases stayed unmatched. The CDR3 extends over 13 amino acids. The CDR3 is CASSRTSTGELFF. The CDR3 DNA sequence: TGTGCCAGCAGCCGGACTAGCACCGGGGAGCTGTTTTTT.

In this sample, this clone turned up many times. The chain employs TRBV19 and TRBJ1-1, with TRBD1 as a possible D gene (5 bases). The CDR3 extends over 12 amino acids. The V and J ends lost 9 bases and 4 bases respectively, with 12 bases between them. The germline gives CDR1 LNHDA, CDR2 SQIVND (reference sequence). For the CDR3, the DNA is TGTGCCAGCTCAGGGATTGGCACTGAAGCTTTCTTT. This encodes CASSGIGTEAFF.

V is TRBV5-4 and J is TRBJ2-5; a weak D match, TRBD1 (6 bases). Germline V gives CDR1 SGHNT, CDR2 YYREEE (reference sequence). The V gene lost 4 bases and the J gene lost 11 bases, with 12 bases spanning the gap. The CDR3 extends over 11 amino acids. The CDR3 region has the DNA TGTGCCAGCAGCCAACAGGGAACTCAGTACTTC. Its translation is CASSQQGTQYF.

This chain links TRBV10-2 with TRBJ2-5; 9 nucleotides align to TRBD2. Germline trimming cut 4 bases from V and 2 bases from J; bases unmatched to any gene: 2. Germline assignment: CDR1 WSHSY and CDR2 SAAADI. The CDR3 loop spans 14 amino acids. CDR3 amino acids: CASSVSGGQETQYF. The CDR3 DNA is TGCGCCAGCAGTGTTAGCGGGGGACAAGAGACCCAGTACTTC.

V and J are TRBV5-1 and TRBJ1-2, with D maybe TRBD1 (6 bases). The CDR3 runs to 13 residues. Germline V gene data show CDR1 as SGHRS and CDR2 as YFSETQ. The V and J ends lost 0 bases and 7 bases respectively, with 10 bases between them. As DNA, the CDR3 is TGCGCCAGCAGCTTGGATGGACAGAGTGGCTACACCTTC. Residues: CASSLDGQSGYTF. Looking up the rest from reference TRBV5-1 and TRBJ1-2 gives the full variable domain: KAGVTQTPRYLIKTRGQQVTLSCSPISGHRSVSWYQQTPGQGLQFLFEYFSETQRNKGNFPGRFSGRQFSNSRSEMNVSTLELGDSALYLCASSLDGQSGYTFGSGTRLTVV.

This clone has a handful of counts. The rearrangement uses TRBV4-2 and TRBJ1-1; 8 nucleotides agree with TRBD1. Unmatched junction bases numbered 6, after V lost 4 bases and J lost 2 bases. The CDR3 runs 15 residues. Germline CDR1 is LGHNA and CDR2 is YNFKEQ. CDR3 in amino acids: CASSPYQGANTEAFF. CDR3 bases: TGTGCCAGCAGCCCCTATCAGGGGGCTAACACTGAAGCTTTCTTT.

The rearrangement joins TRBV28 to TRBJ2-7, with D perhaps TRBD2 (6 bases). The germline gives CDR1 MDHEN, CDR2 SYDVKM. The CDR3 has 15 residues. The V gene lost 6 bases and the J gene lost 3 bases, with 18 bases spanning the gap. The CDR3 nucleotides read TGTGCCAGCAGCCCCCGGGGGAGGACCATCTACGAGCAGTACTTC. It encodes CASSPRGRTIYEQYF.